These T cell receptor beta chains were read from a single sample in a study of cytomegalovirus exposure and HLA in healthy donors. Measured with immunoSEQ multiplex PCR; TCRdb has only the in-frame clones, and not every one. The sample contains approximately 150,000 clones, roughly three quarters of which appear only once. Input material: PBMCs. The receptors originated from a woman between 40 and 55 years old in good health and CMV-seropositive. The CDR3 runs from the conserved cysteine through the conserved F or W. Each record gives: V gene, clone size, J gene, D gene, CDR3 protein, CDR3 DNA. D genes are given only for firm matches. Not every row has a clone size; where given, it reads once, few, many or a size class.

v_call: TRBV7-9; clone_size: once; j_call: TRBJ1-4; d_call: -; cdr3_aa: CASSPRALEKLFF; cdr3_nt: TGTGCCAGCAGCCCCAGGGCCCTGGAAAAACTGTTTTTT
v_call: TRBV29-1; clone_size: -; j_call: TRBJ1-3; d_call: -; cdr3_aa: CSVGLGSSGNTIYF; cdr3_nt: TGCAGCGTTGGCTTGGGGAGCTCTGGAAACACCATATATTTT
v_call: TRBV30; clone_size: -; j_call: TRBJ2-1; d_call: TRBD2; cdr3_aa: CAWRLAGGNEQFF; cdr3_nt: TGTGCCTGGAGACTAGCGGGGGGTAATGAGCAGTTCTTC
v_call: TRBV11-3; clone_size: once; j_call: TRBJ2-5; d_call: TRBD2; cdr3_aa: CASSLGTSLGETQYF; cdr3_nt: TGTGCCAGCAGCTTAGGGACTAGCCTCGGGGAGACCCAGTACTTC
v_call: TRBV9; clone_size: -; j_call: TRBJ1-4; d_call: TRBD1; cdr3_aa: CASSDPGTGTNEKLFF; cdr3_nt: TGTGCCAGCAGCGACCCCGGGACAGGTACTAATGAAAAACTGTTTTTT
v_call: TRBV18; clone_size: -; j_call: TRBJ1-4; d_call: -; cdr3_aa: CASSPPLQINEKLFF; cdr3_nt: TGTGCCAGCTCACCACCGCTTCAGATAAATGAAAAACTGTTTTTT
v_call: TRBV30; clone_size: -; j_call: TRBJ1-5; d_call: TRBD1; cdr3_aa: CAWGGQGLPQHF; cdr3_nt: TGTGCCTGGGGGGGACAGGGGTTGCCCCAGCATTTT
v_call: TRBV30; clone_size: -; j_call: TRBJ2-7; d_call: TRBD1; cdr3_aa: CAWSPPGTAYEQYF; cdr3_nt: TGTGCCTGGAGCCCACCCGGGACAGCATACGAGCAGTACTTC
v_call: TRBV11-2; clone_size: few; j_call: TRBJ1-4; d_call: -; cdr3_aa: CASSFGLTNEKLFF; cdr3_nt: TGTGCCAGCAGCTTCGGGTTGACTAATGAAAAACTGTTTTTT
v_call: TRBV14; clone_size: -; j_call: TRBJ2-7; d_call: -; cdr3_aa: CASSPNSYEQYF; cdr3_nt: TGTGCCAGCAGTCCTAACTCCTACGAGCAGTACTTC
v_call: TRBV6-6; clone_size: few; j_call: TRBJ2-2; d_call: -; cdr3_aa: CASIARGPYTGELFF; cdr3_nt: TGTGCCAGCATTGCCCGAGGTCCCTACACCGGGGAGCTGTTTTTT
v_call: TRBV5-4; clone_size: few; j_call: TRBJ1-2; d_call: -; cdr3_aa: CASSLDSKGYTF; cdr3_nt: TGTGCCAGCAGCCTGGACAGCAAAGGCTACACCTTC
v_call: TRBV7-9; clone_size: few; j_call: TRBJ2-3; d_call: TRBD1; cdr3_aa: CASSAPSGQGYTDTQYF; cdr3_nt: TGTGCCAGCAGCGCCCCTTCCGGACAGGGATACACAGATACGCAGTATTTT
v_call: TRBV5-1; clone_size: -; j_call: TRBJ1-6; d_call: TRBD1; cdr3_aa: CASSPGTGWTPLHF; cdr3_nt: TGCGCCAGCAGCCCGGGGACAGGGTGGACACCCCTCCACTTT
v_call: TRBV5-5; clone_size: -; j_call: TRBJ2-1; d_call: -; cdr3_aa: CASSLAGGPGNEQFF; cdr3_nt: TGTGCCAGCAGCTTGGCCGGGGGTCCGGGCAATGAGCAGTTCTTC
v_call: TRBV7-6; clone_size: -; j_call: TRBJ2-7; d_call: -; cdr3_aa: CASSLGQNDEQYF; cdr3_nt: TGTGCCAGCAGCTTAGGGCAGAACGACGAGCAGTACTTC
v_call: TRBV15; clone_size: -; j_call: TRBJ1-4; d_call: TRBD1; cdr3_aa: CATRGGAGGKLFF; cdr3_nt: TGTGCCACCCGAGGGGGCGCGGGCGGAAAACTGTTTTTT
v_call: TRBV2; clone_size: -; j_call: TRBJ2-5; d_call: TRBD1; cdr3_aa: CASSPSPTGTGLETQYF; cdr3_nt: TGTGCCAGCAGTCCCTCCCCTACCGGGACAGGTTTGGAGACCCAGTACTTC
v_call: TRBV29-1; clone_size: -; j_call: TRBJ1-4; d_call: TRBD1; cdr3_aa: CSALTGWAGKLFF; cdr3_nt: TGCAGCGCACTGACAGGGTGGGCCGGAAAACTGTTTTTT
v_call: TRBV19; clone_size: -; j_call: TRBJ2-7; d_call: TRBD2; cdr3_aa: CATGLAGYEQYF; cdr3_nt: TGTGCCACGGGACTAGCCGGCTACGAGCAGTACTTC
v_call: TRBV4-3; clone_size: -; j_call: TRBJ2-2; d_call: TRBD2; cdr3_aa: CASSEGGFGGGPGGELFF; cdr3_nt: TGCGCCAGCAGCGAAGGGGGTTTCGGGGGGGGGCCGGGCGGGGAGCTGTTTTTT
v_call: TRBV15; clone_size: -; j_call: TRBJ1-2; d_call: -; cdr3_aa: CATSRVGQGRGYTF; cdr3_nt: TGTGCCACCAGCAGAGTGGGTCAGGGCCGCGGCTACACCTTC
v_call: TRBV28; clone_size: -; j_call: TRBJ2-7; d_call: -; cdr3_aa: CASMEAASSSEQYF; cdr3_nt: TGTGCCAGCATGGAGGCAGCCTCGTCCTCTGAGCAGTACTTC
v_call: TRBV27; clone_size: -; j_call: TRBJ1-5; d_call: -; cdr3_aa: CASSFRVAGGPQHF; cdr3_nt: TGTGCCAGCAGTTTCCGGGTCGCGGGGGGGCCCCAGCATTTT
v_call: TRBV11-2; clone_size: -; j_call: TRBJ1-6; d_call: TRBD1; cdr3_aa: CASSRGTVYNSPLHF; cdr3_nt: TGTGCCAGCAGCCGTGGGACAGTTTATAATTCACCCCTCCACTTT